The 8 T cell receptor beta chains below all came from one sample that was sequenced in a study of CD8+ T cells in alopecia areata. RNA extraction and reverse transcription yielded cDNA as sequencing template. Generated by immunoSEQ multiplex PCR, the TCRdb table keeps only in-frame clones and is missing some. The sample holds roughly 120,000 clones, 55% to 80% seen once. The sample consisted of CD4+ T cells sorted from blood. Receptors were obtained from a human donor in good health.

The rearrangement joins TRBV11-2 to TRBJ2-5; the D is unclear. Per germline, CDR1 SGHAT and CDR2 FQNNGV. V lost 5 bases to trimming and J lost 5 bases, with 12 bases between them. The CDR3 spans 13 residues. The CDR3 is CASSPPGWETQYF. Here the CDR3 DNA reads TGTGCCAGCAGCCCCCCGGGCTGGGAGACCCAGTACTTC.

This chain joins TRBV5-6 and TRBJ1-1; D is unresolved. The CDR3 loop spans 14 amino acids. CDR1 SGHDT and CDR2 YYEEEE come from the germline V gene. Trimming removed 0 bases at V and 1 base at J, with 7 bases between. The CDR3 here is CASSLVEWNTEAFF. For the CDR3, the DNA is TGTGCCAGCAGCTTGGTAGAGTGGAACACTGAAGCTTTCTTT.

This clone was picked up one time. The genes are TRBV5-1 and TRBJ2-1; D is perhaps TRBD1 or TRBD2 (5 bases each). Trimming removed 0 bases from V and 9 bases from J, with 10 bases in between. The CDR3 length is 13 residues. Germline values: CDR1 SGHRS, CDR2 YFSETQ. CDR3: CASSLESGTEQFF. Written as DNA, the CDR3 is TGCGCCAGCAGCTTGGAGTCGGGGACTGAGCAGTTCTTC.

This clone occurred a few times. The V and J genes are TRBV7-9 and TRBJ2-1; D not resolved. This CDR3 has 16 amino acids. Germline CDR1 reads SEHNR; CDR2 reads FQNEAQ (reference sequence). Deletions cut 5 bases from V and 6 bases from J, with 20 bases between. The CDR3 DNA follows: TGTGCCAGCAGCCGAGGTTTAGTTAGGGCGACCAATGAGCAGTTCTTC. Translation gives CASSRGLVRATNEQFF.

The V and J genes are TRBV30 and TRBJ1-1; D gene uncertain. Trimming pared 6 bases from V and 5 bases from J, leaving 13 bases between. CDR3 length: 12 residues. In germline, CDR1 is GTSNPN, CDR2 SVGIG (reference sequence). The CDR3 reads CACRSQRTEAFF. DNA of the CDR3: TGTGCCTGCCGTTCGCAGAGGACTGAAGCTTTCTTT.

The CDR3 loop reads CSVGLNTEAFF. The CDR3 DNA sequence: TGCAGCGTTGGACTGAACACTGAAGCTTTCTTT. The chain uses TRBV29-1 and TRBJ1-1; no firm D call. Germline CDR1 SQVTM, CDR2 ANQGSEA. V dropped 4 bases and J dropped 0 bases, with 3 bases sitting between them. The CDR3 runs to 11 residues.

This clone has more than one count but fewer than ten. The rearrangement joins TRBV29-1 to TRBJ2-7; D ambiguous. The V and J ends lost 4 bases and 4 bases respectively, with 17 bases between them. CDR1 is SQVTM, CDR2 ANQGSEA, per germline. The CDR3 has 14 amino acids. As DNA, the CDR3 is TGCAGCGTTGGGAAGGCTGGGATTGGTTACGAGCAGTACTTC. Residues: CSVGKAGIGYEQYF.

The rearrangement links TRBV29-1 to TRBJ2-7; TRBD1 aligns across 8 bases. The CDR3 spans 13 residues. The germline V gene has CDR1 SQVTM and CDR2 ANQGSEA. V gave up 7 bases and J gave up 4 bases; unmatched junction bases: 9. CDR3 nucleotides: TGCAGCGCGACGGACAGGGATCGGTACGAGCAGTACTTC. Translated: CSATDRDRYEQYF.